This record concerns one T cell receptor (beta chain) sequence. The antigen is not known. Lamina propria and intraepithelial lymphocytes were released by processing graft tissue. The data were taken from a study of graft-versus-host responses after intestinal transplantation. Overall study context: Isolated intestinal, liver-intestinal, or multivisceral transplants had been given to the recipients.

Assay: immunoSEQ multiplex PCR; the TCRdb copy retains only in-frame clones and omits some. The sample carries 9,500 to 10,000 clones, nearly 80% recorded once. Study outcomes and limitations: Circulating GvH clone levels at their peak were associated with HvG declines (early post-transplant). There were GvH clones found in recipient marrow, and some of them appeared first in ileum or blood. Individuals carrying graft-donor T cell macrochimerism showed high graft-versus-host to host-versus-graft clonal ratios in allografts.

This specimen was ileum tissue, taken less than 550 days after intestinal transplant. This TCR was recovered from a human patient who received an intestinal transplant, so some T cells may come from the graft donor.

The CDR3 DNA sequence: TGTGCCAGCAGCCCGAACCCCTATGGCTCCTACGAGCAGTACTTC. Translated: CASSPNPYGSYEQYF. V is TRBV9 and J is TRBJ2-7; no clear D. Germline V CDR1 and CDR2: SGDLS, YYNGEE. This CDR3 is built from 15 residues. With 4 bases removed from V and 0 bases from J, the gap between germline ends came to 14 bases.